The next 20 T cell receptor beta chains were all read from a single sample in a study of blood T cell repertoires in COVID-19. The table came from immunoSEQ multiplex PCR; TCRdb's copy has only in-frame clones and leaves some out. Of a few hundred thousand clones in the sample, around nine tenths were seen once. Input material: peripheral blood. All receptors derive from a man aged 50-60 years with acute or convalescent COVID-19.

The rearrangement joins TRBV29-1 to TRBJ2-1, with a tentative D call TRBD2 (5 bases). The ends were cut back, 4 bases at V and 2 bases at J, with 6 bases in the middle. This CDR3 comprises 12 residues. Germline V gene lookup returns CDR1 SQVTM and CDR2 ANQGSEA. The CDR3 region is CSVGGTYNEQFF. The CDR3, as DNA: TGCAGCGTTGGAGGGACCTACAATGAGCAGTTCTTC.

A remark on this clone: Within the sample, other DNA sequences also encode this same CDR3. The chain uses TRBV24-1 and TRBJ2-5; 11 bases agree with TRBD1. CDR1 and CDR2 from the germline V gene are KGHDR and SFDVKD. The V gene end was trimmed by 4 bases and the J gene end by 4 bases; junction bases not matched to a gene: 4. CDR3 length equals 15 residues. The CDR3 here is CATSDPGQGGETQYF. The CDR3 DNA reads TGTGCCACCAGTGACCCGGGACAGGGGGGAGAGACCCAGTACTTC.

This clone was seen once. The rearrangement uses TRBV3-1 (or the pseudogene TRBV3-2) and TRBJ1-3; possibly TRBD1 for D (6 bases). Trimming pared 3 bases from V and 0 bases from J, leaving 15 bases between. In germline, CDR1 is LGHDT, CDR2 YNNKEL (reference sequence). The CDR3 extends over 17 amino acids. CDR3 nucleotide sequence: TGTGCCAGCAGCCACACGACAGGCCTCACCTCTGGAAACACCATATATTTT. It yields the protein CASSHTTGLTSGNTIYF.

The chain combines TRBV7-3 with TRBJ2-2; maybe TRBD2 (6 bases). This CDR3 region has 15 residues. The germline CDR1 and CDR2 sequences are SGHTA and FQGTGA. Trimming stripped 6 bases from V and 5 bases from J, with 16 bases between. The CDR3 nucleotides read TGTGCCAGCAGTCCCTCGGGGGTAGAGACCGGGGAGCTGTTTTTT. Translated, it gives CASSPSGVETGELFF.

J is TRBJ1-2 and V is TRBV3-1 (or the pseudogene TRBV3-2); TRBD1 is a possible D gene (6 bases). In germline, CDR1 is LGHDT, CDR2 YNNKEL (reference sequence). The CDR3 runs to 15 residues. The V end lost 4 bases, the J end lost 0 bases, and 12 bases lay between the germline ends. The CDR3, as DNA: TGTGCCAGCAGCCCGACAGGAGTTACTAACTATGGCTACACCTTC. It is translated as CASSPTGVTNYGYTF.

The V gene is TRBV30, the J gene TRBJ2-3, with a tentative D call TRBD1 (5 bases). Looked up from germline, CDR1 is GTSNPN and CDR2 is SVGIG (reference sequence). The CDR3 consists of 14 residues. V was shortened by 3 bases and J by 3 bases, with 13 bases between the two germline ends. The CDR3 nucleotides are TGTGCCTGGAGACTTCAGGGCGCGACAGATACGCAGTATTTT. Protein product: CAWRLQGATDTQYF.

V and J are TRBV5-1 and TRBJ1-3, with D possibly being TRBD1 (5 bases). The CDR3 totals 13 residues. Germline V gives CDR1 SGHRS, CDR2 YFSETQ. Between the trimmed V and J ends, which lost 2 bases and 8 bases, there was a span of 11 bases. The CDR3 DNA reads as TGCGCCAGCAGCTTTACAGGCTTAGACACCATATATTTT. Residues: CASSFTGLDTIYF.

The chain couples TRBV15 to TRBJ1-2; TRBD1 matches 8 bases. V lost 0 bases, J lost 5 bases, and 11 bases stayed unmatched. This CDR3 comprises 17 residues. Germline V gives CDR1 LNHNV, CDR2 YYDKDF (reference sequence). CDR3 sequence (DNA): TGTGCCACCAGCAGAGATGTAAGGACAGGGCACCAGTATGGCTACACCTTC. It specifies CATSRDVRTGHQYGYTF.

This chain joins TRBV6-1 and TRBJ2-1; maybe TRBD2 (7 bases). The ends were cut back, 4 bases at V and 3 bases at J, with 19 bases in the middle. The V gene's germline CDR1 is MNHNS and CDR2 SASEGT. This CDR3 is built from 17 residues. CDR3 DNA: TGTGCCAGCAGTGCCTTCCTTGGCGGGGGCCTCTACAATGAGCAGTTCTTC. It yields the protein CASSAFLGGGLYNEQFF.

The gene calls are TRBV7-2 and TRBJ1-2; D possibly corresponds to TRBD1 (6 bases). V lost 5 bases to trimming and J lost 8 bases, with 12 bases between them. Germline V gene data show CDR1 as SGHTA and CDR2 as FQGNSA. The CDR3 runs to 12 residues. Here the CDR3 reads CASSPQGRGYTF. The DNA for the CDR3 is TGTGCCAGCAGCCCGCAGGGGAGAGGCTACACCTTC.

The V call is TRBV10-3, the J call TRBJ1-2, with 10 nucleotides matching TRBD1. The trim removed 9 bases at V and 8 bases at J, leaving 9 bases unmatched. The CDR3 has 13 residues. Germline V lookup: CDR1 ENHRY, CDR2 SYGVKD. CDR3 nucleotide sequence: TGTGCCATTTCCGGGACAGGGGCCTGGGGCTACACCTTC. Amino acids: CAISGTGAWGYTF.

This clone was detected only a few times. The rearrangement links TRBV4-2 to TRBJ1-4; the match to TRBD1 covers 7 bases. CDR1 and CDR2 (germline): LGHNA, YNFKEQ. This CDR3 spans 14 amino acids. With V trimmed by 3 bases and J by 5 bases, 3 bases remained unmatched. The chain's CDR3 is CASSHRTGNEKLFF. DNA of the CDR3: TGTGCCAGCAGCCACAGGACAGGAAATGAAAAACTGTTTTTT.

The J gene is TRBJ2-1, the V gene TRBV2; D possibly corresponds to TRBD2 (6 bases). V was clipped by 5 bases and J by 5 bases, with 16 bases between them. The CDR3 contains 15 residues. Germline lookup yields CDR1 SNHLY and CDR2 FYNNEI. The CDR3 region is CASSPLKSGDNEQFF. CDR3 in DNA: TGTGCCAGCAGTCCCTTAAAGTCGGGGGACAATGAGCAGTTCTTC.

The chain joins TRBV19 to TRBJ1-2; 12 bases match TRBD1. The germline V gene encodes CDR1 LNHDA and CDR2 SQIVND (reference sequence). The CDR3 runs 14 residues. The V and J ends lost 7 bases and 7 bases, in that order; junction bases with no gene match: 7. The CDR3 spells CASTWDRGPSGYTF. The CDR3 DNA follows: TGTGCCAGTACCTGGGACAGGGGGCCCTCTGGCTACACCTTC.

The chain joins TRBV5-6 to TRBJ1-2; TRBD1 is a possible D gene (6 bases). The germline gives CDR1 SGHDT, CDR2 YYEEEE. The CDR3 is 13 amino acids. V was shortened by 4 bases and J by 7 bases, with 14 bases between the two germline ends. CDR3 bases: TGTGCCAGCAGCAACCAGGGGTTGGGTGGCTACACCTTC. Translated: CASSNQGLGGYTF.

The CDR3 coding sequence is TGTGCCAGCAGCCCCGGGGGGATGGGGGGCTACACCTTC. This translates into CASSPGGMGGYTF. The chain combines TRBV7-9 with TRBJ1-2; TRBD1 might be the D (5 bases). Germline CDR1 is SEHNR and CDR2 is FQNEAQ (reference sequence). The length of the CDR3 is 13 residues. V lost 5 bases to trimming and J lost 8 bases, with 15 bases between them. The full variable domain, in which reference TRBV7-9 and TRBJ1-2 provide the parts outside the CDR3, is DTGVSQNPRHKITKRGQNVTFRCDPISEHNRLYWYRQTLGQGPEFLTYFQNEAQLEKSRLLSDRFSAERPKGSFSTLEIQRTEQGDSAMYLCASSPGGMGGYTFGSGTRLTVV.

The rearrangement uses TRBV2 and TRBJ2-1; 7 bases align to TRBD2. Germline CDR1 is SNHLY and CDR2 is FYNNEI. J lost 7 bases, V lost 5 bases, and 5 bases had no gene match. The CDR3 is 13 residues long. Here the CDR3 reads CASSSGRENEQFF. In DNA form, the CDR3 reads TGTGCCAGCAGTTCTGGGAGGGAAAATGAGCAGTTCTTC.

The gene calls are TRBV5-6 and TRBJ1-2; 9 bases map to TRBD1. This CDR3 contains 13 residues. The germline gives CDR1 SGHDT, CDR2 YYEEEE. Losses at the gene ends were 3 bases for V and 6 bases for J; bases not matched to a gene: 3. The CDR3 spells CASSYRTGDGYTF. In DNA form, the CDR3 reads TGTGCCAGCAGCTATCGGACAGGGGATGGCTACACCTTC.

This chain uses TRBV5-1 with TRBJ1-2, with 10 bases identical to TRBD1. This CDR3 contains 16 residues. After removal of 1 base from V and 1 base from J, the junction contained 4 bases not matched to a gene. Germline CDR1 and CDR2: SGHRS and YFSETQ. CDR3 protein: CASSLRRDRGNYGYTF. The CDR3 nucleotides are TGCGCCAGCAGCTTGAGGCGGGACAGGGGTAACTATGGCTACACCTTC. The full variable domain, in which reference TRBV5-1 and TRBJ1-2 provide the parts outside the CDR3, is KAGVTQTPRYLIKTRGQQVTLSCSPISGHRSVSWYQQTPGQGLQFLFEYFSETQRNKGNFPGRFSGRQFSNSRSEMNVSTLELGDSALYLCASSLRRDRGNYGYTFGSGTRLTVV.

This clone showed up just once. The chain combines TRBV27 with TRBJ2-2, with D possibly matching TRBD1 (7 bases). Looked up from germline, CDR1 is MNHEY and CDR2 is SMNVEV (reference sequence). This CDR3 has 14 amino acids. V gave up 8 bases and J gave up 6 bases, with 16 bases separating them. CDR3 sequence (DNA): TGTGCCAGCCGAAGGGCAGGGGGGTCCGGGGAGCTGTTTTTT. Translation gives CASRRAGGSGELFF.